The present T cell receptor (beta chain) was sequenced within a study of cytomegalovirus exposure and HLA in healthy donors. Primers: 60 Vbeta forward and 13 Jbeta reverse. TCRdb keeps only in-frame clones here, not all; method: immunoSEQ multiplex PCR. The repertoire consists of around 210,000 clones, with about 85% occurring once and the leading ten covering 0.24%. J lost 6 bases, V lost 0 bases, and 9 bases had no gene match. Looked up from germline, CDR1 is SNHLY and CDR2 is FYNNEI. The CDR3 contains 17 residues. This receptor was obtained from a girl aged 2 to 10 in good health and CMV-seronegative. The chain recombines TRBV2 with TRBJ2-3; 10 bases are a match to TRBD2. Sequenced material: PBMCs. The CDR3 reads CASSEAQRGGARDTQYF. The CDR3 DNA reads TGTGCCAGCAGTGAAGCGCAGCGGGGGGGGGCACGCGATACGCAGTATTTT.